The sequence of this TCR beta chain was determined in a study of cytomegalovirus exposure and HLA in healthy donors. For the study at large: As an earlier analysis found, 180 million or so T cells yielded fewer than 130 million unique TCR beta sequences.

Germline V gives CDR1 SEHNR, CDR2 FQNEAQ (reference sequence). The CDR3 runs 14 residues. Study observations and caveats: Upon later analysis, HLA-associated TCR beta chains proved more clonally expanded than other, equally common chains. Presence/absence analyses assumed roughly uniform sequencing depth across donors, which may not hold.

As to this clone: Its antigen is as yet unknown. Germline is not matched at one junction end, which may reflect a read error.

In the PCR, 60 Vbeta and 13 Jbeta primers were used. Generated by immunoSEQ multiplex PCR, the TCRdb table keeps only in-frame clones and is missing some. Among roughly 200,000 clones, roughly nine tenths were seen once, and the ten largest hold around 1%. What was sequenced was PBMCs. The clonotype was recovered from a boy aged 2 to 10 in good health and CMV-seronegative. The rearrangement uses TRBV7-9 and TRBJ1-1; TRBD1 matches 7 bases. CDR3 coding DNA: TGTTCCAGCAGAATGGGTCAGGGGGGCACTGAAGCTTTCTTT. It codes for CSSRMGQGGTEAFF.